This TCR beta chain was retrieved from a study of Ad26.COV2.S vaccination and SARS-CoV-2 variants. Regarding the study as a whole: Following vaccination, spike-specific CD8+ and CD4+ T cell responses reportedly exhibited substantial breadth. Relative to placebo recipients, vaccine recipients exhibited elevated spike-specific TCR breadth.

Clones were read by immunoSEQ multiplex PCR, and TCRdb kept only the in-frame ones, dropping some. The data show some 340,000 clones, over 80% seen once. The CDR3 runs to 17 residues. Germline V gene sequence: CDR1 MGHRA, CDR2 YSYEKL. V shed 10 bases and J shed 1 base, with 23 bases lying between them. As to treatment: approximately 18 received Ad26.COV2.S at low or high dose, single or two shots; several received placebo; per-sample allocation not given. Following the first vaccine or placebo injection, samples were taken on day 63. This person who donated was an adult of 18-55 years in Boston. The study used a vaccine consisting of an Ad26 vector that expressed Wuhan-strain SARS-CoV-2 spike. This clone was recorded once. Its antigen is unidentified.

The receptor was derived from a person aged 18 to 65 who received the Ad26.COV2.S COVID-19 vaccine or a placebo. The sample was peripheral blood, taken in a trial of Ad26.COV2.S vaccine versus placebo. The gene calls are TRBV4-1 and TRBJ1-5; no clear D gene. The CDR3 is CANQPRARKGSNQPQHF. In nucleotides, the CDR3 is TGCGCCAACCAGCCAAGAGCGAGAAAAGGGAGCAATCAGCCCCAGCATTTT.